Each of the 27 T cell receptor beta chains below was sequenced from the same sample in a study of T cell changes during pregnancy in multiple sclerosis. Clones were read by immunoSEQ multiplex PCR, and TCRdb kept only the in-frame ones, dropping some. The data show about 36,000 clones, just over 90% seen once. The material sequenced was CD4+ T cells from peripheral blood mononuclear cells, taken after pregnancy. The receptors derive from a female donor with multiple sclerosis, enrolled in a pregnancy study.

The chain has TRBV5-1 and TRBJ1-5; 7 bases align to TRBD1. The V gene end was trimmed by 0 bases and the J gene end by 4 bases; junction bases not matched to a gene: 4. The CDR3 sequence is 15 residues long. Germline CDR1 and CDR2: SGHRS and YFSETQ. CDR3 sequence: CASSLVAGGNQPQHF. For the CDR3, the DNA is TGCGCCAGCAGCTTGGTTGCAGGGGGTAATCAGCCCCAGCATTTT.

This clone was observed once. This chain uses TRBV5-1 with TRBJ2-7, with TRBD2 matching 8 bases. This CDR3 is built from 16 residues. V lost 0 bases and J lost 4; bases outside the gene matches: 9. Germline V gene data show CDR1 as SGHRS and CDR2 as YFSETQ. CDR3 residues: CASSLVETGGIYEQYF. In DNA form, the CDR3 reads TGCGCCAGCAGCTTGGTCGAAACGGGAGGGATATACGAGCAGTACTTC.

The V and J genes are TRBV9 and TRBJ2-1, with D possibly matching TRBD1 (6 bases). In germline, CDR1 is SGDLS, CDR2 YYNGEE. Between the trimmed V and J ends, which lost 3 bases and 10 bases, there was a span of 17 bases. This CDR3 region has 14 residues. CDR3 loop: CASSADRSQREQFF. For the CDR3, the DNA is TGTGCCAGCAGCGCCGACAGGTCGCAACGAGAGCAGTTCTTC.

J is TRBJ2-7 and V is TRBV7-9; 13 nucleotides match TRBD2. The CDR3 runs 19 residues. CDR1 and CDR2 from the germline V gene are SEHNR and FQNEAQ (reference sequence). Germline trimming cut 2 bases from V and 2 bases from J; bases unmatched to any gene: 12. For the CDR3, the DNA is TGTGCCAGCAGCTTAACTAGCGGGAGGGCTCCGGGGGTCCCCTACGAGCAGTACTTC. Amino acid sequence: CASSLTSGRAPGVPYEQYF.

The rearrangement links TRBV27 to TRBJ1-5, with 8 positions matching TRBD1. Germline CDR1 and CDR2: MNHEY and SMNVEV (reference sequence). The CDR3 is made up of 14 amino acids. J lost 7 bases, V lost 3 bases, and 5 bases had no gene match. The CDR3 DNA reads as TGTGCCAGCAGTTTCGACAGGGGTGGCCAGCCCCAGCATTTT. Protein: CASSFDRGGQPQHF.

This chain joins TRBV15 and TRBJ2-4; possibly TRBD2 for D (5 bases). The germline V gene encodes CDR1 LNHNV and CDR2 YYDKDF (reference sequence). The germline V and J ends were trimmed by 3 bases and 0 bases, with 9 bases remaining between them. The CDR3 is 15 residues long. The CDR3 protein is CATSRDGVAKNIQYF. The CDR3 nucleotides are TGTGCCACCAGCAGGGACGGGGTAGCCAAAAACATTCAGTACTTC.

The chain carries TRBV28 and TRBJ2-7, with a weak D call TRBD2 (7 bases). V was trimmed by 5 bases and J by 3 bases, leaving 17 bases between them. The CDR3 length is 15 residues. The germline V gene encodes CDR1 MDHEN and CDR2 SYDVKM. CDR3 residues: CASSIGGVLGYEQYF. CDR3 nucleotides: TGTGCCAGCAGTATAGGGGGGGTCTTAGGCTACGAGCAGTACTTC. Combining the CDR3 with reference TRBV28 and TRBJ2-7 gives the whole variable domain DVKVTQSSRYLVKRTGEKVFLECVQDMDHENMFWYRQDPGLGLRLIYFSYDVKMKEKGDIPEGYSVSREKKERFSLILESASTNQTSMYLCASSIGGVLGYEQYFGPGTRLTVT.

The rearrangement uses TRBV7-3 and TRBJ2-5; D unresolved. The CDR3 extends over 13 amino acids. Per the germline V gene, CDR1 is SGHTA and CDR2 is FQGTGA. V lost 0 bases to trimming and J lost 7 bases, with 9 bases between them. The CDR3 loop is CASSLTPSGTQYF. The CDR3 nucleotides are TGTGCCAGCAGCTTAACACCCTCCGGGACCCAGTACTTC.

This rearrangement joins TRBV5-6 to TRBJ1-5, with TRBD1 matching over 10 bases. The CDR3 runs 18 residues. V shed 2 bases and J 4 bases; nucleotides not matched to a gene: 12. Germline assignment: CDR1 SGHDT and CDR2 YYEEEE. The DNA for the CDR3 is TGTGCCAGCAGCTTTCCGGGACAGGGGCTTTCGAGAAATCAGCCCCAGCATTTT. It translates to CASSFPGQGLSRNQPQHF.

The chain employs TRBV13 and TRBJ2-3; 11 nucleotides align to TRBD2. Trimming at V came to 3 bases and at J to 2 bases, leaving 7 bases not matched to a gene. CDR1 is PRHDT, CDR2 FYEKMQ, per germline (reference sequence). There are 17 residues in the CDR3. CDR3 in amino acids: CASSLGLAGGATDTQYF. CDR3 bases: TGTGCCAGCAGCTTGGGGCTAGCGGGGGGTGCCACAGATACGCAGTATTTT.

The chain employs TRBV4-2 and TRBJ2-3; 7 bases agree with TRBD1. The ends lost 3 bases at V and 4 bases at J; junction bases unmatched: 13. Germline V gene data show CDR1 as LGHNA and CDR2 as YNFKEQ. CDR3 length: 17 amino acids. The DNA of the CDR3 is TGTGCCAGCAGCCAGGTGTGGGACATAGGGGGCCCAGATACGCAGTATTTT. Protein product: CASSQVWDIGGPDTQYF.

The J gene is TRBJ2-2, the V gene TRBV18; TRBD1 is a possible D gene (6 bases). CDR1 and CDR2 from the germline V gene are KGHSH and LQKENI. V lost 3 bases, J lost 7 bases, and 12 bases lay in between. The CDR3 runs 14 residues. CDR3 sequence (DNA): TGTGCCAGCTCACCCCGGGCAGGGGTCGGGGAGCTGTTTTTT. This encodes CASSPRAGVGELFF.

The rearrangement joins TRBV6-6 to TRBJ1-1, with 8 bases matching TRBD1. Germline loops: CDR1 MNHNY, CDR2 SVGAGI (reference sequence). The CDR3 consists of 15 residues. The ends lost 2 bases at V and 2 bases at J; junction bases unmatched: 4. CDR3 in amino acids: CASSYTTGVNTEAFF. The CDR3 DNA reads TGTGCCAGCAGTTACACGACAGGGGTAAACACTGAAGCTTTCTTT.

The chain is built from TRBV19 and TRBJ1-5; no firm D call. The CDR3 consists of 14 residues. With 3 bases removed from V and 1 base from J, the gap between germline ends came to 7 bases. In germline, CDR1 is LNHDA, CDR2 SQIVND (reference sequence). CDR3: CASSMRVSNQPQHF. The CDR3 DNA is TGTGCCAGTAGTATGCGGGTAAGCAATCAGCCCCAGCATTTT.

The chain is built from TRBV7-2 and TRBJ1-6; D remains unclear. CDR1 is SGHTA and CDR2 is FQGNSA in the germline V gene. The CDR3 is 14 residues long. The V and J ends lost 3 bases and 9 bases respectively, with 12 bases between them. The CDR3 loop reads CASSFLASSSPLHF. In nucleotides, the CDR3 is TGTGCCAGCAGCTTCCTAGCGAGTTCTTCACCCCTCCACTTT.

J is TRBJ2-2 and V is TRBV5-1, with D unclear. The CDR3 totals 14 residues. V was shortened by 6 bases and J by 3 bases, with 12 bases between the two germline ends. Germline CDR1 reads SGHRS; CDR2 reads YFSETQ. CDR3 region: CASTLAGYTGELFF. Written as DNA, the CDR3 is TGCGCCAGCACCCTCGCCGGGTACACCGGGGAGCTGTTTTTT.

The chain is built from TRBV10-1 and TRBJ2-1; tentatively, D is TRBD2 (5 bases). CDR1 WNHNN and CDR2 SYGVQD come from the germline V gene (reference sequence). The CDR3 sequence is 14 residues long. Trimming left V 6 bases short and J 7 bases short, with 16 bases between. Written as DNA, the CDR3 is TGCGCCAGCAGCCGTAGCGAGAGTAGGAATGAGCAGTTCTTC. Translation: CASSRSESRNEQFF.

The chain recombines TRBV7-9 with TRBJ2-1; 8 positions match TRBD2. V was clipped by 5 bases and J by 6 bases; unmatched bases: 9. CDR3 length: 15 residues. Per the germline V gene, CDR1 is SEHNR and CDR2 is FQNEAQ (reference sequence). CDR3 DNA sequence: TGTGCCAGCAGCAAACCGGGACTAGAATCCAATGAGCAGTTCTTC. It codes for CASSKPGLESNEQFF.

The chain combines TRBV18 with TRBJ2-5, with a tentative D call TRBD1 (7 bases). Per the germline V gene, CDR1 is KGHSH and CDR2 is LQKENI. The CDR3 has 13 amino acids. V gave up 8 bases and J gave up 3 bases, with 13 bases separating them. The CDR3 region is CASSAGQKETQYF. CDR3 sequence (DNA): TGTGCCAGCAGCGCGGGACAGAAAGAGACCCAGTACTTC.

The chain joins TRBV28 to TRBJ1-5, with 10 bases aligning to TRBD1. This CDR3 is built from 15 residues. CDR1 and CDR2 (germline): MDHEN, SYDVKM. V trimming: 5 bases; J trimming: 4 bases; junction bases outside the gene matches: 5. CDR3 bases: TGTGCCAGCAGTCCCCCGGGACAGGGGAATCAGCCCCAGCATTTT. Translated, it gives CASSPPGQGNQPQHF.

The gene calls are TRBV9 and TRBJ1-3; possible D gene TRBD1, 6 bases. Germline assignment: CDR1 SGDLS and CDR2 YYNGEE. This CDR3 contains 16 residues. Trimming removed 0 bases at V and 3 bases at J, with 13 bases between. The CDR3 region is CASSVGGGAHGNTIYF. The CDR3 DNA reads TGTGCCAGCAGCGTAGGTGGGGGGGCGCATGGAAACACCATATATTTT.

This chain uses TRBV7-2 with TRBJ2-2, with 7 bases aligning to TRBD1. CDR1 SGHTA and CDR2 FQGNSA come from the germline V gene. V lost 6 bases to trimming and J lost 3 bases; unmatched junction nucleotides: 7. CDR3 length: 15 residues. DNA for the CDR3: TGTGCCAGCAGTTCTACAGGGGCCGACACCGGGGAGCTGTTTTTT. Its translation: CASSSTGADTGELFF.

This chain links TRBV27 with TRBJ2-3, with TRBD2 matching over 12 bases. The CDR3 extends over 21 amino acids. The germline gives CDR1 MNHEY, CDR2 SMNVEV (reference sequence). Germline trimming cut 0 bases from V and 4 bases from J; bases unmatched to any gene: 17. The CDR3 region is CASSLSAGTSGQWGLADTQYF. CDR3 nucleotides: TGTGCCAGCAGTTTATCGGCCGGGACTAGCGGGCAGTGGGGGCTAGCAGATACGCAGTATTTT.

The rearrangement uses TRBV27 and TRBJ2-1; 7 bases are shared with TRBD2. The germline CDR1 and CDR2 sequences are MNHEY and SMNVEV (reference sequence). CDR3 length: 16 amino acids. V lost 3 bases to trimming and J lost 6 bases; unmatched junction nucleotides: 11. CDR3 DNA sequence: TGTGCCAGCAGTTTCCCCCGGACTAGAAGAGGCAATGAGCAGTTCTTC. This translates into CASSFPRTRRGNEQFF.

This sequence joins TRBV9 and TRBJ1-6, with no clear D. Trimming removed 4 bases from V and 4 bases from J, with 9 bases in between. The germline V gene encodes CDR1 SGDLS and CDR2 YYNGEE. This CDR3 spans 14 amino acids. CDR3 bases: TGTGCCAGCAGCTTGGACTGGTATAATTCACCCCTCCACTTT. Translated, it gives CASSLDWYNSPLHF.

DNA of the CDR3: TGTGCCAGCACCCAGGGGGGAACAGGACAGCCCCAGCATTTT. It specifies CASTQGGTGQPQHF. The chain carries TRBV28 and TRBJ1-5, with TRBD1 identical over 7 bases. With V trimmed by 7 bases and J by 7 bases, 10 bases remained unmatched. CDR1 MDHEN and CDR2 SYDVKM come from the germline V gene. The CDR3 sequence is 14 residues long. Variable domain in full (rest from reference TRBV28 and TRBJ1-5): DVKVTQSSRYLVKRTGEKVFLECVQDMDHENMFWYRQDPGLGLRLIYFSYDVKMKEKGDIPEGYSVSREKKERFSLILESASTNQTSMYLCASTQGGTGQPQHFGDGTRLSIL.

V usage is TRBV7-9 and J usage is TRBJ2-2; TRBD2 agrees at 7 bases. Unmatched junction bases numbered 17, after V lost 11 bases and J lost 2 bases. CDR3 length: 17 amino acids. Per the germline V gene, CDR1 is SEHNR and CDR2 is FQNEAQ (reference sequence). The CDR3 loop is CAVSLNLAVLNTGELFF. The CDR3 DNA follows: TGTGCCGTGAGCTTAAATCTAGCGGTTTTAAACACCGGGGAGCTGTTTTTT. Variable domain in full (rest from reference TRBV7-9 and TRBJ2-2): DTGVSQNPRHKITKRGQNVTFRCDPISEHNRLYWYRQTLGQGPEFLTYFQNEAQLEKSRLLSDRFSAERPKGSFSTLEIQRTEQGDSAMYLCAVSLNLAVLNTGELFFGEGSRLTVL.